A single sample is the source of the 31 T cell receptor beta chains below, sequenced in a study of T cells in localized non-small cell lung cancer. The protocol was immunoSEQ multiplex PCR, while the TCRdb copy is restricted to in-frame clones and leaves out a portion. Of tens of thousands of clones in the sample, 80% to 90% are singletons; the top ten hold around 1.1%. This specimen consisted of peripheral blood, obtained before any cancer treatment. The receptors come from a woman aged 35 to 75 with stage I lung adenocarcinoma.

To note about this clone: One end of the junction fails to match germline, which may point to a read error. V is TRBV4-2 and J is TRBJ1-5; TRBD1 might be the D (6 bases). The CDR3 extends over 15 amino acids. Germline CDR1 is LGHNA and CDR2 is YNFKEQ. CDR3 loop: CTSSLDSVSNQPQHF. Here the CDR3 DNA reads TGTACCAGCAGCCTGGACAGCGTTAGCAATCAGCCCCAGCATTTT.

The rearrangement uses TRBV5-1 and TRBJ2-3; no definite D call. The ends were cut back, 2 bases at V and 1 base at J, with 11 bases in the middle. Germline V gives CDR1 SGHRS, CDR2 YFSETQ. This CDR3 has 15 residues. The CDR3 spells CASSLWAEGTDTQYF. CDR3 bases: TGCGCCAGCAGCTTATGGGCAGAAGGCACAGATACGCAGTATTTT.

Written as DNA, the CDR3 is TGCGCCAGCAGCTTGGGACTAGCGGGGGGCACAGATACGCAGTATTTT. It encodes CASSLGLAGGTDTQYF. The rearrangement uses TRBV5-1 and TRBJ2-3, with 12 bases lining up with TRBD2. The CDR3 runs 16 residues. Germline assignment: CDR1 SGHRS and CDR2 YFSETQ. V was clipped by 0 bases and J by 1 base; unmatched bases: 0.

The CDR3 spells CASGQGAANSPLHF. The DNA of the CDR3 is TGTGCCAGCGGACAGGGGGCTGCGAATTCACCCCTCCACTTT. The V and J genes are TRBV11-2 and TRBJ1-6; 11 positions agree with TRBD1. Unmatched junction bases numbered 4, after V lost 8 bases and J lost 7 bases. The CDR3 is 14 residues long. CDR1 and CDR2 (germline): SGHAT, FQNNGV.

The chain combines TRBV11-1 with TRBJ1-1; D is unresolved. The CDR3 sequence is 14 residues long. The germline CDR1 and CDR2 sequences are SGHAT and FQDESV (reference sequence). Trimming took off 1 base at V and 5 bases at J, with 11 bases between the two ends. This chain's CDR3 is CASSLGWSETEAFF. The CDR3 bases are TGTGCCAGCAGCTTAGGTTGGAGTGAGACTGAAGCTTTCTTT. Complete variable domain (other parts from reference TRBV11-1 and TRBJ1-1): EAEVAQSPRYKITEKSQAVAFWCDPISGHATLYWYRQILGQGPELLVQFQDESVVDDSQLPKDRFSAERLKGVDSTLKIQPAELGDSAMYLCASSLGWSETEAFFGQGTRLTVV.

The chain links TRBV9 to TRBJ2-7, with a possible D match to TRBD1 (6 bases). V shed 0 bases and J shed 5 bases, with 15 bases lying between them. This CDR3 has 15 amino acids. From germline, CDR1 is SGDLS and CDR2 YYNGEE. The CDR3 DNA follows: TGTGCCAGCAGCGTAGTTGGGGGCAGCATAAACGAGCAGTACTTC. This translates into CASSVVGGSINEQYF.

The V call is TRBV7-8, the J call TRBJ2-1, with 10 bases aligning to TRBD1. After removal of 10 bases from V and 0 bases from J, the junction contained 9 bases not matched to a gene. Germline V lookup: CDR1 SGHVS, CDR2 FQNEAQ. This CDR3 comprises 16 residues. The chain's CDR3 is CATRGTGASSYNEQFF. The CDR3, as DNA: TGTGCCACCCGGGGGACAGGGGCAAGCTCCTACAATGAGCAGTTCTTC. The full variable domain, in which reference TRBV7-8 and TRBJ2-1 provide the parts outside the CDR3, is GAGVSQSPRYKVAKRGQDVALRCDPISGHVSLFWYQQALGQGPEFLTYFQNEAQLDKSGLPSDRFFAERPEGSVSTLKIQRTQQEDSAVYLCATRGTGASSYNEQFFGPGTRLTVL.

This clone has more than one count but fewer than ten. DNA of the CDR3: TGTGCCAGTAGTATCGGGCAGGGATATGGCTACACCTTC. Protein: CASSIGQGYGYTF. The chain joins TRBV19 to TRBJ1-2; D possibly corresponds to TRBD1 (5 bases). Germline values: CDR1 LNHDA, CDR2 SQIVND (reference sequence). Trimming pared 3 bases from V and 5 bases from J, leaving 10 bases between. The CDR3 runs to 13 residues.

V usage is TRBV5-1 and J usage is TRBJ2-1; TRBD1 matches 9 bases. Trimming at V came to 3 bases and at J to 4 bases, leaving 8 bases not matched to a gene. Looked up from germline, CDR1 is SGHRS and CDR2 is YFSETQ. The CDR3 is 16 amino acids. CDR3 sequence reads: CASSSLGTGLYNEQFF. In nucleotides, the CDR3 is TGCGCCAGCAGCTCGCTTGGGACAGGGCTATACAATGAGCAGTTCTTC.

The chain combines TRBV27 with TRBJ2-3; no clear D gene. V gave up 7 bases and J gave up 2 bases, with 16 bases separating them. Per germline, CDR1 MNHEY and CDR2 SMNVEV (reference sequence). The CDR3 is 15 residues long. CDR3 region: CASNRQPYPTDTQYF. The CDR3 nucleotides are TGTGCCAGCAATCGGCAGCCCTATCCCACAGATACGCAGTATTTT.

The rearrangement joins TRBV10-3 to TRBJ2-5, with 9 bases that match TRBD1. V was pared by 10 bases and J by 4 bases, with 4 bases of the junction left unmatched. This CDR3 is 12 amino acids long. CDR1 ENHRY and CDR2 SYGVKD come from the germline V gene. Here the CDR3 DNA reads TGTGCCACCACAGGGGGCGGAGAGACCCAGTACTTC. It encodes CATTGGGETQYF.

The rearrangement uses TRBV4-1 and TRBJ2-1; 7 bases agree with TRBD2. Per the germline V gene, CDR1 is MGHRA and CDR2 is YSYEKL. The CDR3 consists of 15 residues. J was trimmed by 5 bases and V by 4 bases; bases with no gene match: 8. The CDR3 DNA reads TGCGCCAGCAGCCCAGCGGGACGACCACACAATGAGCAGTTCTTC. Its translation is CASSPAGRPHNEQFF.

This chain connects TRBV19 to TRBJ1-2; 8 bases match TRBD1. Germline CDR1 and CDR2: LNHDA and SQIVND (reference sequence). V lost 7 bases to trimming and J lost 6 bases; unmatched junction nucleotides: 13. This CDR3 has 15 amino acids. Here the CDR3 DNA reads TGTGCCAGTATCCGGACAGGGATTAGTGTTGATGGCTACACCTTC. Encoded protein: CASIRTGISVDGYTF.

J is TRBJ2-7 and V is TRBV28; D call uncertain. V was trimmed by 10 bases and J by 6 bases, leaving 16 bases between them. This CDR3 has 12 amino acids. Germline CDR1 is MDHEN and CDR2 is SYDVKM. CDR3 DNA sequence: TGTGCCACCCTCTATGGTTCAGCCGAGCAGTACTTC. Its protein is CATLYGSAEQYF.

The rearrangement joins TRBV7-8 to TRBJ2-1; 7 bases are shared with TRBD1. Germline loops: CDR1 SGHVS, CDR2 FQNEAQ. This CDR3 comprises 17 residues. Losses at the gene ends were 5 bases for V and 7 bases for J; bases not matched to a gene: 17. Here the CDR3 DNA reads TGTGCCAGCAGCACCGGGACAGCTTTGTCGGATAAGAATGAGCAGTTCTTC. It translates to CASSTGTALSDKNEQFF.

V gene TRBV29-1 combines with J gene TRBJ1-6; 10 nucleotides match TRBD1. Germline CDR1 is SQVTM and CDR2 is ANQGSEA. With 5 bases clipped from V and 5 bases from J, the junction kept 3 bases outside the gene matches. CDR3 length: 14 amino acids. This CDR3 is CSVRDRGDNSPLHF. CDR3 nucleotide sequence: TGCAGCGTTCGGGACAGGGGCGATAATTCACCCCTCCACTTT. Combining the CDR3 with reference TRBV29-1 and TRBJ1-6 gives the whole variable domain SAVISQKPSRDICQRGTSLTIQCQVDSQVTMMFWYRQQPGQSLTLIATANQGSEATYESGFVIDKFPISRPNLTFSTLTVSNMSPEDSSIYLCSVRDRGDNSPLHFGNGTRLTVT.

The rearrangement uses TRBV9 and TRBJ2-5, with TRBD2 matching 7 bases. CDR3 size: 17 residues. Trimming cost V 4 bases and J 1 base; bases outside gene matches: 13. Germline assignment: CDR1 SGDLS and CDR2 YYNGEE. The CDR3 region has the DNA TGTGCCAGCAGCCCCCGCCTAGGAGCGGGGAGCCAAGAGACCCAGTACTTC. As protein: CASSPRLGAGSQETQYF.

The chain combines TRBV19 with TRBJ1-1; D is undetermined. From germline, CDR1 is LNHDA and CDR2 SQIVND (reference sequence). The length of the CDR3 is 11 residues. The ends were cut back, 7 bases at V and 8 bases at J, with 11 bases in the middle. CDR3 bases: TGTGCCAGTATCAAGGCGGCCGAAGCTTTCTTT. This sequence encodes CASIKAAEAFF.

This clone was counted between two and nine times. V and J are TRBV5-4 and TRBJ1-4; D is unresolved. The CDR3 consists of 14 residues. Trimming cost V 0 bases and J 7 bases, with 10 bases left between them. The germline gives CDR1 SGHNT, CDR2 YYREEE (reference sequence). In DNA form, the CDR3 reads TGTGCCAGCAGCTTGGGACCTTCTGGTGAAAAACTGTTTTTT. Translating it yields CASSLGPSGEKLFF.

The chain combines TRBV10-1 with TRBJ2-7, with a possible D match to TRBD2 (6 bases). This CDR3 comprises 14 residues. V dropped 6 bases and J dropped 1 base, with 13 bases sitting between them. The germline gives CDR1 WNHNN, CDR2 SYGVQD (reference sequence). CDR3 nucleotide sequence: TGCGCCAGCAGGGACTATAGGGGTTCCTACGAGCAGTACTTC. This translates into CASRDYRGSYEQYF.

This clone came up a few times. The rearrangement uses TRBV10-1 and TRBJ1-6; unclear D gene. Germline lookup yields CDR1 WNHNN and CDR2 SYGVQD (reference sequence). The germline V and J ends were trimmed by 6 bases and 7 bases, with 10 bases remaining between them. The CDR3 runs 13 residues. DNA of the CDR3: TGCGCCAGCAGAGGACGGCCAAATTCACCCCTCCACTTT. Its protein is CASRGRPNSPLHF.

J is TRBJ2-3 and V is TRBV28, with 10 bases identical to TRBD1. From germline, CDR1 is MDHEN and CDR2 SYDVKM. Trimming at V came to 2 bases and at J to 3 bases, leaving 5 bases not matched to a gene. The CDR3 has 16 amino acids. The CDR3 bases are TGTGCCAGCAGTTTAACGGGACAGGGGTTTACAGATACGCAGTATTTT. Translated: CASSLTGQGFTDTQYF.

The rearrangement joins TRBV19 to TRBJ2-4, with 9 nucleotides matching TRBD2. CDR1 LNHDA and CDR2 SQIVND come from the germline V gene (reference sequence). The CDR3 sequence is 18 residues long. Trimming removed 3 bases from V and 1 base from J; junction bases left unmatched: 10. The CDR3 DNA reads as TGTGCCAGTAGTATTTCTAGCGGGGCGTCGGTTGCCAAAAACATTCAGTACTTC. Residues: CASSISSGASVAKNIQYF. Full variable domain (missing parts from reference TRBV19 and TRBJ2-4): DGGITQSPKYLFRKEGQNVTLSCEQNLNHDAMYWYRQDPGQGLRLIYYSQIVNDFQKGDIAEGYSVSREKKESFPLTVTSAQKNPTAFYLCASSISSGASVAKNIQYFGAGTRLSVL.

The chain joins TRBV11-2 to TRBJ2-3; 11 nucleotides agree with TRBD2. This CDR3 is built from 14 residues. V trimming: 5 bases; J trimming: 5 bases; junction bases outside the gene matches: 3. Germline V gene data show CDR1 as SGHAT and CDR2 as FQNNGV. This chain's CDR3 is CASSATSGGDTQYF. In nucleotides, the CDR3 is TGTGCCAGCAGCGCCACTAGCGGGGGAGATACGCAGTATTTT.

The chain links TRBV19 to TRBJ2-4, with 7 bases that match TRBD2. Trimming cost V 9 bases and J 0 bases; bases outside gene matches: 5. Germline assignment: CDR1 LNHDA and CDR2 SQIVND (reference sequence). The CDR3 consists of 14 residues. The CDR3 loop reads CASASGLAKNIQYF. CDR3 bases: TGTGCCAGCGCTAGCGGACTAGCCAAAAACATTCAGTACTTC.

The chain joins TRBV5-1 to TRBJ2-3; either TRBD1 or TRBD2 may supply D (5 bases each). The length of the CDR3 is 15 residues. The germline V and J ends were trimmed by 2 bases and 2 bases, with 12 bases remaining between them. Per the germline V gene, CDR1 is SGHRS and CDR2 is YFSETQ. CDR3 protein: CASSLSRGDTDTQYF. The CDR3 nucleotides read TGCGCCAGCAGCTTATCCCGGGGCGACACAGATACGCAGTATTTT.

This chain joins TRBV27 and TRBJ2-2, with D perhaps TRBD2 (5 bases). CDR1 is MNHEY and CDR2 is SMNVEV in the germline V gene (reference sequence). The length of the CDR3 is 16 residues. V dropped 5 bases and J dropped 3 bases, with 16 bases sitting between them. DNA for the CDR3: TGTGCCAGCAGTCCCTGGGCGGGTACTTACACCGGGGAGCTGTTTTTT. Its translation is CASSPWAGTYTGELFF.

The sample holds one count of this clone. The rearrangement links TRBV4-2 to TRBJ2-5, with 8 positions matching TRBD2. The CDR3 spans 16 residues. Per the germline V gene, CDR1 is LGHNA and CDR2 is YNFKEQ. V shed 0 bases and J 5 bases; nucleotides not matched to a gene: 8. CDR3 amino acids: CASSQDGPGGLETQYF. The CDR3 coding sequence is TGTGCCAGCAGCCAAGATGGCCCGGGGGGGCTGGAGACCCAGTACTTC.

The CDR3 DNA follows: TGTGCCAGCAGTTTACGTTGGGCTGGGACCACTGAAGCTTTCTTT. It specifies CASSLRWAGTTEAFF. The genes are TRBV27 and TRBJ1-1, with D tentatively TRBD1 (5 bases). Germline-derived CDR1 and CDR2 are MNHEY and SMNVEV (reference sequence). This CDR3 is built from 15 residues. Trimming stripped 2 bases from V and 4 bases from J, with 14 bases between.

The gene calls are TRBV28 and TRBJ2-3; 10 bases align to TRBD2. The V segment lost 3 bases and the J segment 6 bases; nucleotides outside the gene matches: 6. Germline V gene sequence: CDR1 MDHEN, CDR2 SYDVKM. The CDR3 extends over 15 amino acids. The DNA for the CDR3 is TGTGCCAGCAGTTTTAGCGGGGGGCTCACGGATACGCAGTATTTT. It encodes CASSFSGGLTDTQYF. The full variable domain, in which reference TRBV28 and TRBJ2-3 provide the parts outside the CDR3, is DVKVTQSSRYLVKRTGEKVFLECVQDMDHENMFWYRQDPGLGLRLIYFSYDVKMKEKGDIPEGYSVSREKKERFSLILESASTNQTSMYLCASSFSGGLTDTQYFGPGTRLTVL.

The rearrangement links TRBV15 to TRBJ2-5, with TRBD1 matching over 8 bases. With V trimmed by 8 bases and J by 0 bases, 2 bases remained unmatched. The CDR3 runs to 13 residues. CDR1 LNHNV and CDR2 YYDKDF come from the germline V gene (reference sequence). CDR3 residues: CATRDRNQETQYF. The CDR3, as DNA: TGTGCCACCCGGGACAGGAACCAAGAGACCCAGTACTTC.